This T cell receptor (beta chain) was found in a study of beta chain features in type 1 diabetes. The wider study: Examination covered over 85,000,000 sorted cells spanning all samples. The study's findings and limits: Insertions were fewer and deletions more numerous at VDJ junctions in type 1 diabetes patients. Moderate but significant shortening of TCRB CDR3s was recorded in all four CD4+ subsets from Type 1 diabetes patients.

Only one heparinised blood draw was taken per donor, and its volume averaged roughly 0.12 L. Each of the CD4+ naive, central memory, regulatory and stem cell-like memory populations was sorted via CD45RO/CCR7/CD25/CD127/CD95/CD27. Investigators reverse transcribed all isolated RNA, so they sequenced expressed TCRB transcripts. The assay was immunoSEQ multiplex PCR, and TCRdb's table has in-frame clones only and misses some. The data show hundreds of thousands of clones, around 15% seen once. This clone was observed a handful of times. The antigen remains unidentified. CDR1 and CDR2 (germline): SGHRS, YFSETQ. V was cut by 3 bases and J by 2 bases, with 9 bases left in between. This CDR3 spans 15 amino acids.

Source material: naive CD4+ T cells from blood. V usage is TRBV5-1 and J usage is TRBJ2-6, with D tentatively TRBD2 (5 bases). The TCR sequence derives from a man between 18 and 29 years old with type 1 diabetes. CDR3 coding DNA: TGCGCCAGCAGCTCTTCAGCGGCTGGGGCCAACGTCCTGACTTTC. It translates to CASSSSAAGANVLTF.